This T cell receptor beta chain was recorded in a study of neoadjuvant anti-PD-1 for oral cavity cancer (dated by TCRdb to the early 2020s). With respect to the entire study: Patients mostly received three to four biweekly doses of nivolumab at 3 mg/kg before curative-intent surgical resection. Patients who did not progress were given a fourth nivolumab dose at about day 43 and had definitive surgical resection on days 50-56. Under RECIST 1.1, a patient counted as a responder if showing complete response, partial response or stable disease, and as a non-responder if showing progression. There were 12 to 13 patients in the parent correlative cohort, and the response rate was 33%. What the study reported, not specific to this receptor: Higher pretreatment blood TCRbeta clonality and lower post-treatment tumor TCRbeta clonality were correlated with higher pretreatment blood Treg/Th17 ratios. Only a few patients per response group were included in the TCR analyses, and the authors called for validation in larger cohorts. After neoadjuvant nivolumab, non-responders showed significantly higher T cell clonality (Gini index) in PBMCs than responders did.

V lost 2 bases and J lost 5 bases; the stretch between them is 6 bases long. The CDR3 runs 12 residues from the cysteine to the phenylalanine. The entry retains the CDR3 DNA only, 36 bases that are in frame from base 1. The germline V gene supplies CDR1 MDHEN and CDR2 SYDVKM. This clone was seen only once. It lacks a known antigen. The input lacks base qualities; no much larger clone sits a single base away. The time point label corresponds to: before neoadjuvant nivolumab. None of the patients had received prior systemic or radiation treatment, and all were newly diagnosed with stage II-IVA oral cavity squamous cell carcinoma. The cohort consisted of patients with HPV-negative, locally advanced oral cavity squamous cell carcinoma. Peripheral blood mononuclear cells were analyzed directly and were not maintained or expanded in culture. Samples were obtained from a longitudinal correlative study of a single-arm phase II trial of neoadjuvant nivolumab in oral cavity squamous cell carcinoma. Subject-matched pre- and post-treatment PBMCs and tumors from three responders and three non-responders were subjected to genomic DNA-based TCRbeta sequencing. Peripheral blood mononuclear cells were collected once before nivolumab treatment and again after treatment, at the time of surgery. The Maxwell RSC DNA from Cells kit was used to extract genomic DNA from PBMCs.

For deep sequencing of PBMC libraries, mostly around 520 ng of input genomic DNA was used, and six replicates were run per sample. The immunoSEQ hsTCRbeta kit was used to prepare TCRbeta libraries according to the manufacturer's instructions. The finished libraries were brought together in one pool at 2.5 to 3.5 nM, which was then read using an Illumina NovaSeq 6000 S4 flow cell. Per the authors' processing: Raw data preprocessing and quality control were performed with the immunoSEQ Analyzer. The analysis was limited to productive rearrangements, and each clonotype was defined by a unique CDR3 amino acid sequence. Repertoire clonality was estimated as the Gini-Simpson index, computed with the R package tcR. Student's t test was used to compare Gini indices, while Pearson correlation assessed associations with tumor size change. TCRdb took over this immuneACCESS table, retaining in-frame rearrangements with V and J assigned. Such tables are incomplete; in checked studies, under half of the missing clones stem from an unresolved V gene, and the remainder is unexplained. The V and J calls and clone size were taken over from that table, and D and trimming were inferred from the DNA. The sample table holds about 72,000 clones, of which more than 70% were seen once. Clones ranked in the top ten supply nearly 3.5% of the sample.

This TCR came from a person aged 35-79 years with oral cavity squamous cell carcinoma. The rearranged chain carries TRBV28 and TRBJ2-5; TRBD2 is possibly the D segment (5 matching bases). Sequences were derived from PBMCs, sampled before nivolumab (anti-PD-1) treatment. The CDR3 protein: CASSLGSETQYF. The sequence in DNA is TGTGCCAGCAGTTTAGGGAGCGAGACCCAGTACTTC.